These T cell receptor beta chains were read from a single sample in a study of vaccination and CD4 T cells after COVID-19. Their antigens remain unidentified. TCRdb ran MiXCR on the PCR reads and lists one entry per CDR3 protein. The table has over 13,000 distinct CDR3 sequences, approximately 21% seen once. Sequences were obtained from cultured CD4+ T cells from blood. The receptors were gathered from a human donor with COVID-19. Both conserved end residues are part of each CDR3. The D gene is left open where the match is weak. Size is stated for part of the rows, as once, few or many counts, or as a class when the clone is expanded.

j_call: TRBJ2-3; v_call: TRBV6-1; clone_size: .; d_call: .; cdr3_aa: CASSMFSTDTQYF; cdr3_nt: TGTGCCAGCAGCATGTTTAGCACAGATACGCAGTATTTT
j_call: TRBJ1-1; v_call: TRBV4-2; clone_size: .; d_call: .; cdr3_aa: CASSQDVAEAFF; cdr3_nt: TGTGCCAGCAGCCAAGATGTAGCTGAAGCTTTCTTT
j_call: TRBJ2-2; v_call: TRBV10-1; clone_size: .; d_call: .; cdr3_aa: CASSDGRGPTGELFF; cdr3_nt: TGCGCCAGCAGTGACGGCAGGGGCCCCACCGGGGAGCTGTTTTTT
j_call: TRBJ2-7; v_call: TRBV27; clone_size: .; d_call: .; cdr3_aa: CASSKQGGSYEQYF; cdr3_nt: TGTGCCAGCAGTAAGCAGGGGGGGAGCTACGAGCAGTACTTC
j_call: TRBJ2-2; v_call: TRBV18; clone_size: .; d_call: .; cdr3_aa: CASSPLRTETGELFF; cdr3_nt: TGTGCCAGCTCACCTTTACGGACGGAGACCGGGGAGCTGTTTTTT
j_call: TRBJ2-5; v_call: TRBV11-3; clone_size: .; d_call: TRBD2; cdr3_aa: CASSSTSGGFPQYF; cdr3_nt: TGTGCCAGCAGCTCGACTAGCGGGGGGTTCCCCCAGTACTTC
j_call: TRBJ2-7; v_call: TRBV7-6; clone_size: .; d_call: TRBD1; cdr3_aa: CASSLDRDEQYF; cdr3_nt: TGTGCCAGCAGCCTGGACAGGGACGAGCAGTACTTC
j_call: TRBJ2-7; v_call: TRBV20-1; clone_size: .; d_call: TRBD2; cdr3_aa: CSVPGTSGYEQYF; cdr3_nt: TGCAGTGTGCCTGGGACTAGCGGCTACGAGCAGTACTTC
j_call: TRBJ1-2; v_call: TRBV28; clone_size: .; d_call: .; cdr3_aa: CAMGDGTWGYTF; cdr3_nt: TGTGCCATGGGGGACGGAACCTGGGGCTACACCTTC
j_call: TRBJ2-7; v_call: TRBV20-1; clone_size: few; d_call: TRBD2; cdr3_aa: CSAGGGDEQYF; cdr3_nt: TGCAGTGCCGGGGGGGGCGACGAGCAGTACTTC
j_call: TRBJ2-7; v_call: TRBV11-2; clone_size: .; d_call: .; cdr3_aa: CASSLVGEQYF; cdr3_nt: TGTGCCAGCAGCTTAGTCGGCGAGCAGTACTTC
j_call: TRBJ2-7; v_call: TRBV6-1; clone_size: few; d_call: TRBD2; cdr3_aa: CASSLAGGVYEQYF; cdr3_nt: TGTGCCAGCAGTCTAGCGGGGGGCGTTTACGAGCAGTACTTC
j_call: TRBJ2-1; v_call: TRBV11-3; clone_size: few; d_call: .; cdr3_aa: CASSPRAYNEQFF; cdr3_nt: TGTGCCAGCAGCCCTCGTGCCTACAATGAGCAGTTCTTC
j_call: TRBJ1-1; v_call: TRBV28; clone_size: .; d_call: .; cdr3_aa: CASSSLTNTEAFF; cdr3_nt: TGTGCCAGCAGTTCCCTCACTAACACTGAAGCTTTCTTT